This T cell receptor beta chain was sequenced for a study of patients and donors after allogeneic stem cell transplantation. This clonotype was seen only a few times. V shed 0 bases, J shed 3 bases, and the junction held 6 bases outside the gene matches. Germline CDR1 MGHRA, CDR2 YSYEKL. The CDR3 loop spans 18 amino acids. TCRdb recomputed calls from the RT-PCR reads with MiXCR, one row per CDR3 protein. Among roughly 940,000 distinct CDR3 sequences listed, approximately 19% were seen once. The sequencing sample was made of blood, either unsorted or a sorted T cell fraction (not recorded which). The V and J genes are TRBV4-1 and TRBJ2-3; 13 bases fit TRBD2. This receptor was taken from a human donor who was either an allogeneic HSCT recipient or a stem cell or donor lymphocyte infusion donor (not recorded which). It is not recorded whose cells these are; they may come from a transplant donor. Written as DNA, the CDR3 is TGCGCCAGCAGCCAAGAGGGGACTAGCGGGGTTACTACAGATACGCAGTATTTT. This gives the protein CASSQEGTSGVTTDTQYF.